This T cell receptor (beta chain) was found in a study of T cells in Graves' hyperthyroidism and ophthalmopathy. Uncontrolled infection, other autoimmune disease, pregnancy and lactation each barred patients from inclusion. This clonotype has just a few counts. There were TCR beta CDR3 regions amplified from RNA transcripts. TCR CDR3 regions were first amplified by RT-PCR with HTBI primers. TCRdb processed the multiplex PCR reads anew with MiXCR; each CDR3 protein has one entry. The top ten hold roughly 24% of the sample, which has hundreds of thousands of distinct CDR3 sequences, approximately 15% seen once. V was shortened by 6 bases and J by 5 bases, with 19 bases between the two germline ends. Germline assignment: CDR1 DFQATT and CDR2 SNEGSKA (reference sequence). This CDR3 is 15 amino acids long.

The material sequenced was blood. V gene TRBV20-1 combines with J gene TRBJ1-4, with D possibly being TRBD1 (6 bases). The receptor was isolated from a woman aged 25 to 39 with Graves' hyperthyroidism. The CDR3 region is CSATGGSVLNEKLFF. The CDR3 region has the DNA TGCAGTGCCACGGGGGGCAGTGTACTGAATGAAAAACTGTTTTTT.